Listed here are 16 T cell receptor beta chains from one sample, sequenced in a study of CD4 T cells in relation to SARS-CoV-2 and coronaviruses. Before the COVID-19 pandemic, during about 2011-2018, CD4+ T cells were taken from unexposed donors. CD4+ T cells were isolated from the cells after 10 days of culture. Sequencing was performed with immunoSEQ multiplex PCR; in TCRdb, only in-frame clones are kept and a portion is missing. The sample consists of around 26,000 clones, around 80% of them appearing once. Which antigens these TCRs recognize remains unknown. The sequencing sample was made of CD4+ T cells from PBMCs, cultured in vitro. The receptors were gathered from a human donor in good health.

This chain connects TRBV7-9 to TRBJ1-1; D gene unclear. The length of the CDR3 is 14 residues. The germline V and J ends were trimmed by 1 base and 1 base, with 7 bases remaining between them. Germline CDR1 and CDR2: SEHNR and FQNEAQ (reference sequence). The CDR3 loop reads CASSLDLANTEAFF. CDR3 nucleotide sequence: TGTGCCAGCAGCTTAGATCTTGCGAACACTGAAGCTTTCTTT.

The chain recombines TRBV4-1 with TRBJ1-3; no definite D call. The CDR3 has 16 residues. Trimming pared 2 bases from V and 0 bases from J, leaving 11 bases between. Germline V lookup: CDR1 MGHRA, CDR2 YSYEKL. CDR3 DNA: TGCGCCAGCAGCCAACAACTCAGCATCTCTGGAAACACCATATATTTT. It yields the protein CASSQQLSISGNTIYF.

This sequence joins TRBV6-1 and TRBJ1-6, with a tentative D call TRBD1 (5 bases). The V gene's germline CDR1 is MNHNS and CDR2 SASEGT. This CDR3 is built from 15 residues. Between the trimmed V and J ends, which lost 2 bases and 3 bases, there was a span of 8 bases. The CDR3 region has the DNA TGTGCCAGCAGTGAACAGGGCGGCTATAATTCACCCCTCCACTTT. Its translation is CASSEQGGYNSPLHF.

This clone was observed a handful of times. This chain uses TRBV3-1 (or the pseudogene TRBV3-2) with TRBJ1-4; the D gene is possibly TRBD1 (5 bases). Looked up from germline, CDR1 is LGHDT and CDR2 is YNNKEL (reference sequence). The CDR3 loop spans 13 amino acids. V was trimmed by 5 bases and J by 8 bases, leaving 12 bases between them. CDR3 residues: CASSYGQVEKLFF. CDR3 nucleotide sequence: TGTGCCAGCAGCTATGGACAAGTAGAAAAACTGTTTTTT.

This rearrangement joins TRBV7-2 to TRBJ2-7; a weak D match, TRBD2 (5 bases). Germline V gene lookup returns CDR1 SGHTA and CDR2 FQGNSA. The CDR3 length is 13 residues. The V and J ends lost 1 base and 4 bases respectively, with 8 bases between them. DNA for the CDR3: TGTGCCAGCAGCTTAGGAGGGCGGTACGAGCAGTACTTC. Protein product: CASSLGGRYEQYF.

This clone was seen a few times. V usage is TRBV18 and J usage is TRBJ2-7, with D perhaps matching TRBD2 (6 bases). V was shortened by 3 bases and J by 3 bases, with 9 bases between the two germline ends. Germline values: CDR1 KGHSH, CDR2 LQKENI. The CDR3 extends over 13 amino acids. CDR3 sequence (DNA): TGTGCCAGCTCACCGGGACTTATCTACGAGCAGTACTTC. Its protein is CASSPGLIYEQYF.

This chain links TRBV25-1 with TRBJ1-2; possibly TRBD1 for D (6 bases). V lost 6 bases and J 0 bases, leaving 14 bases between the germline ends. Germline V CDR1 and CDR2: MGHDK, SYGVNS. The CDR3 is made up of 15 amino acids. CDR3 in DNA: TGTGCCAGCAGGGCAGGGGCCTCAGCTAACTATGGCTACACCTTC. It translates to CASRAGASANYGYTF.

The chain's CDR3 is CASSFGGHYGYTF. The CDR3 nucleotides are TGTGCCAGCAGTTTTGGGGGCCACTATGGCTACACCTTC. V and J are TRBV12-3 or TRBV12-4 and TRBJ1-2; the D gene is possibly TRBD1 (6 bases). V lost 3 bases and J 3 bases, leaving 8 bases between the germline ends. This CDR3 comprises 13 residues.

The chain uses TRBV9 and TRBJ1-4; the D gene is possibly TRBD1 (5 bases). V was clipped by 3 bases and J by 10 bases, with 19 bases between them. Per the germline V gene, CDR1 is SGDLS and CDR2 is YYNGEE. This CDR3 region has 15 residues. CDR3 DNA sequence: TGTGCCAGCAGCGCCTGGGACGGCCAGGATGGAAAACTGTTTTTT. Its translation: CASSAWDGQDGKLFF. The variable domain in full, with the rest retrieved from reference TRBV9 and TRBJ1-4, is DSGVTQTPKHLITATGQRVTLRCSPRSGDLSVYWYQQSLDQGLQFLIQYYNGEERAKGNILERFSAQQFPDLHSELNLSSLELGDSALYFCASSAWDGQDGKLFFGSGTQLSVL.

The chain employs TRBV21-1 and TRBJ2-7; TRBD1 was called by the table and not checked on the DNA. TRBV21-1 corresponds to a pseudogene. The CDR3 has 13 amino acids. CDR3 in amino acids: CASSTSGAYEQYF. The CDR3 coding sequence is TGTGCCAGCAGCACGTCAGGGGCCTACGAGCAGTACTTC.

The CDR3 region is CASSPPAGTGLGGYTF. CDR3 sequence (DNA): TGTGCCAGTAGTCCCCCCGCCGGGACAGGCCTAGGTGGCTACACCTTC. The chain recombines TRBV19 with TRBJ1-2; 8 bases match TRBD1. This CDR3 has 16 residues. Germline CDR1 LNHDA, CDR2 SQIVND (reference sequence). V lost 5 bases to trimming and J lost 7 bases; unmatched junction nucleotides: 15.

In DNA, the CDR3 is TGTGCCAGCAGTCCCTCCGCCGGAGAGCAGTACTTC. This encodes CASSPSAGEQYF. V usage is TRBV28 and J usage is TRBJ2-7; D remains unclear. The CDR3 runs to 12 residues. Germline V gives CDR1 MDHEN, CDR2 SYDVKM. V lost 5 bases and J 7 bases, leaving 12 bases between the germline ends.

The rearrangement uses TRBV3-1 (or the pseudogene TRBV3-2) and TRBJ2-1, with TRBD2 matching 8 bases. Germline V lookup: CDR1 LGHDT, CDR2 YNNKEL (reference sequence). CDR3 size: 14 residues. The V and J ends lost 6 bases and 5 bases, in that order; junction bases with no gene match: 6. For the CDR3, the DNA is TGTGCCAGCAGTCAGGGGACTAGGGACAATGAGCAGTTCTTC. This gives the protein CASSQGTRDNEQFF.

The CDR3 is CASSRADYNEQFF. The CDR3 DNA is TGTGCCAGCAGTCGGGCGGATTACAATGAGCAGTTCTTC. The chain employs TRBV7-2 and TRBJ2-1; no definite D call. Deletions cut 6 bases from V and 4 bases from J, with 10 bases between. This CDR3 has 13 residues. Germline-derived CDR1 and CDR2 are SGHTA and FQGNSA.

The chain employs TRBV4-2 and TRBJ2-1; 8 nucleotides match TRBD2. The junction had 6 bases not matched to a gene; V was cut back by 3 bases and J by 8 bases. The V gene's germline CDR1 is LGHNA and CDR2 YNFKEQ. The CDR3 is 14 residues long. In nucleotides, the CDR3 is TGTGCCAGCAGCCAGGCGGGGGGCTTGGATGAGCAGTTCTTC. Its translation: CASSQAGGLDEQFF.

V gene TRBV28 combines with J gene TRBJ1-3; possible D gene TRBD1, 5 bases. Per germline, CDR1 MDHEN and CDR2 SYDVKM. The CDR3 covers 16 residues. V shed 3 bases and J shed 2 bases, with 14 bases lying between them. CDR3 protein: CASSFGAEPPGNTIYF. CDR3 bases: TGTGCCAGCAGTTTCGGGGCAGAACCCCCTGGAAACACCATATATTTT.